This is a list of T cell receptor beta chains from one sample in a study of T-cell memory formation after mild COVID-19. TCRdb fed the 5' RACE reads into MiXCR, producing one record per CDR3 protein. Found here are some 600,000 distinct CDR3 sequences, approximately 15% of them singletons; the top ten hold roughly 7.7%. What was sequenced was PBMCs or a T cell subset sorted from them (not recorded which). Receptors were obtained from an adult woman who had mild COVID-19 (a few samples of this study predate the infection). Cell type and time point are not known. Each CDR3 is given with its conserved first and last residue. The order of the fields is CDR3 protein, CDR3 DNA, J gene, D gene, clone size, V gene. D genes are given only for firm matches. Clone size is stated in some rows and not others, as once, few, many or a class when expanded.

CASSPLSGAEAFF,TGTGCCAGCTCACCCCTGTCTGGCGCTGAAGCTTTCTTT,TRBJ1-1,NA,NA,TRBV18
CASIWGPQGGELFF,TGCGCCAGCATTTGGGGACCGCAAGGCGGGGAGCTGTTTTTT,TRBJ2-2,NA,NA,TRBV5-1
CASSYRDTSAYEQYF,TGTGCCAGCAGTTACCGGGACACTAGCGCATACGAGCAGTACTTC,TRBJ2-7,NA,few,TRBV6-5
CAISDHQGQGYTF,TGTGCCATCAGTGACCACCAGGGGCAAGGCTACACCTTC,TRBJ1-2,NA,NA,TRBV10-3
CASSLSGWTSGTHSYNEQFF,TGTGCCAGCAGCTTATCGGGTTGGACTAGCGGGACCCACTCCTACAATGAGCAGTTCTTC,TRBJ2-1,TRBD2,many,TRBV7-2
CASRPEERETDTQYF,TGTGCCAGCAGACCCGAGGAGCGGGAAACAGATACGCAGTATTTT,TRBJ2-3,TRBD2,few,TRBV6-2/TRBV6-3
CASSQLTADTQYF,TGCGCCAGCAGCCAATTAACTGCAGATACGCAGTATTTT,TRBJ2-3,NA,many,TRBV5-1
CSAKTGGDTQYF,TGCAGTGCTAAGACAGGGGGAGATACGCAGTATTTT,TRBJ2-3,TRBD1,few,TRBV20-1
CASSLGVSQGIEQFF,TGTGCCAGCAGCTTAGGAGTCTCCCAGGGCATTGAGCAGTTCTTC,TRBJ2-1,NA,NA,TRBV7-9
CSARRTGGYGYTF,TGCAGTGCTAGACGGACGGGAGGCTATGGCTACACCTTC,TRBJ1-2,NA,NA,TRBV20-1
CASSQGQGMSQPQHF,TGCGCCAGCAGCCAAGGGCAGGGTATGTCTCAGCCCCAGCATTTT,TRBJ1-5,NA,NA,TRBV4-1
CASSSFTEGDTQYF,TGTGCCAGCAGTTCTTTTACCGAGGGGGATACGCAGTATTTT,TRBJ2-3,NA,NA,TRBV12-3/TRBV12-4
CASRQGLAGGIDGAYEQYF,TGTGCCAGCAGGCAAGGACTAGCGGGGGGGATTGATGGAGCCTACGAGCAGTACTTC,TRBJ2-7,TRBD2,NA,TRBV6-1
CSASRGTAGYGYTF,TGCAGTGCTAGTCGTGGGACAGCGGGTTATGGCTACACCTTC,TRBJ1-2,TRBD1,few,TRBV20-1
CASSYTGETYGYTF,TGTGCCAGCAGTTACACAGGGGAGACCTATGGCTACACCTTC,TRBJ1-2,TRBD1,NA,TRBV6-6
CASSLRHRTARDTQYF,TGTGCCAGCAGCTTGAGACACCGGACAGCCCGAGATACGCAGTATTTT,TRBJ2-3,NA,NA,TRBV5-6
CAIRGGYDEQFF,TGTGCCATCAGAGGAGGGTACGATGAGCAGTTCTTC,TRBJ2-1,NA,few,TRBV10-3
CASSTGLSGTEAFF,TGTGCCAGTAGTACAGGGTTGAGCGGCACTGAAGCTTTCTTT,TRBJ1-1,NA,few,TRBV19
CASSYSGRTADYEQYF,TGTGCCAGCAGCTATTCCGGAAGGACAGCTGACTACGAGCAGTACTTC,TRBJ2-7,NA,NA,TRBV7-9
CASSYGTGHQPQHF,TGTGCCAGCAGCTACGGGACAGGGCATCAGCCCCAGCATTTT,TRBJ1-5,TRBD1,few,TRBV5-6
CSVVPRGYANEKLFF,TGCAGCGTTGTACCCCGCGGGTACGCGAATGAAAAACTGTTTTTT,TRBJ1-4,NA,NA,TRBV29-1
CASSITDRTLSTDTQYF,TGTGCCAGCAGCATCACCGACAGGACCCTTAGCACAGATACGCAGTATTTT,TRBJ2-3,NA,NA,TRBV9
CAWRGQRTTEAFF,TGTGCCTGGAGGGGACAGCGGACCACTGAAGCTTTCTTT,TRBJ1-1,TRBD1,few,TRBV30
CAWSMGLIETQYF,TGTGCCTGGAGTATGGGACTTATAGAGACCCAGTACTTC,TRBJ2-5,NA,NA,TRBV30
CASRVGQGSYNEQFF,TGCGCCAGCAGAGTGGGACAGGGCTCCTACAATGAGCAGTTCTTC,TRBJ2-1,TRBD1,NA,TRBV5-1
CSARDRAGETSTDTQYF,TGCAGTGCTAGAGATAGGGCGGGAGAAACTAGCACAGATACGCAGTATTTT,TRBJ2-3,TRBD2,NA,TRBV20-1
CASERSSTEAFF,TGTGCCAGCGAGAGGTCCAGCACTGAAGCTTTCTTT,TRBJ1-1,NA,NA,TRBV7-9
CASSSAVTNSYEQYF,TGTGCCAGCAGCTCTGCGGTCACTAACTCCTACGAGCAGTACTTC,TRBJ2-7,NA,few,TRBV5-6
CASSPTSGRAGSYEQYF,TGTGCCAGCAGCCCGACTAGCGGGAGGGCAGGCTCCTACGAGCAGTACTTC,TRBJ2-7,TRBD2,few,TRBV7-9
CASSQDWVRGRGNEQFF,TGCGCCAGCAGCCAAGATTGGGTGAGGGGGAGAGGCAATGAGCAGTTCTTC,TRBJ2-1,NA,few,TRBV4-1
CASRDGLAETQYF,TGTGCCAGCAGAGACGGACTAGCCGAGACCCAGTACTTC,TRBJ2-5,TRBD2,NA,TRBV7-9
CASSGTGDWDQPQHF,TGTGCCAGCAGTGGGACAGGGGACTGGGATCAGCCCCAGCATTTT,TRBJ1-5,TRBD1,few,TRBV12-3/TRBV12-4
CASSTLGSQYF,TGTGCCAGCAGTACCCTAGGTTCGCAGTATTTT,TRBJ2-3,NA,few,TRBV27
CASSLLSSGGFNEQFF,TGCGCCAGCAGCTTGTTGTCTAGCGGGGGTTTCAATGAGCAGTTCTTC,TRBJ2-1,TRBD2,NA,TRBV5-1
CAWSREGINEQFF,TGTGCCTGGAGTCGCGAGGGAATCAATGAGCAGTTCTTC,TRBJ2-1,NA,NA,TRBV30
CASIGVGSYNEQFF,TGTGCCAGTATTGGGGTTGGATCCTACAATGAGCAGTTCTTC,TRBJ2-1,NA,NA,TRBV19
CASSEAYSNQPQHF,TGTGCCAGCAGCGAGGCCTATAGCAATCAGCCCCAGCATTTT,TRBJ1-5,NA,few,TRBV12-3/TRBV12-4
CASRDTVNTEAFF,TGTGCCAGCAGGGACACAGTGAACACTGAAGCTTTCTTT,TRBJ1-1,NA,few,TRBV6-5
CASSQVFSGQGQAISYEQYF,TGCGCCAGCAGCCAAGTCTTTTCCGGACAAGGACAGGCGATCTCCTACGAGCAGTACTTC,TRBJ2-7,TRBD1,NA,TRBV4-1
CSARRDRANEQFF,TGCAGCGCTCGTAGGGACAGGGCCAATGAGCAGTTCTTC,TRBJ2-1,TRBD1,NA,TRBV29-1
CASSLSGLPGYEQYF,TGTGCCAGCAGCTTAAGCGGCCTGCCCGGCTACGAGCAGTACTTC,TRBJ2-7,NA,many,TRBV7-3
CSVRTVTNYGYTF,TGCAGCGTCCGGACAGTAACTAACTATGGCTACACCTTC,TRBJ1-2,NA,NA,TRBV29-1